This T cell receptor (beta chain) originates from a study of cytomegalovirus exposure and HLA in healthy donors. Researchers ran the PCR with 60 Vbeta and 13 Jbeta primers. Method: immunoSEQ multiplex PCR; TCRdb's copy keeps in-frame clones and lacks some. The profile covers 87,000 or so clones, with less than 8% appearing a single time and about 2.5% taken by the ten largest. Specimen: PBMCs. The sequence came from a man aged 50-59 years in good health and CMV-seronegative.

The CDR3 sequence is CASSSPGSGANVLTF. The CDR3 nucleotides read TGTGCCAGCAGCTCCCCCGGCTCTGGGGCCAACGTCCTGACTTTC. V is TRBV28 and J is TRBJ2-6, with D unresolved. V was cut by 6 bases and J by 0 bases, with 9 bases left in between. The germline gives CDR1 MDHEN, CDR2 SYDVKM. This CDR3 has 15 amino acids.